The 28 T cell receptor beta chains below were found in one sample sequenced in a study of T cell responses to AZD1222 COVID-19 vaccine. Produced via immunoSEQ multiplex PCR; TCRdb's table is partial and in-frame only. Here the sample spans 110,000 to 150,000 clones, about 93% being singletons. Here the sequenced sample was peripheral blood, taken on day 0 of AZD1222 vaccination. The receptor source for this set is an adult in good health.

This sequence joins TRBV5-1 and TRBJ1-6; no clear D gene. The V end was cut by 0 bases, the J end by 5 bases, with 6 bases between. The CDR3 covers 14 residues. Germline V CDR1 and CDR2: SGHRS, YFSETQ. The chain's CDR3 is CASSLGANNSPLHF. The DNA for the CDR3 is TGCGCCAGCAGCTTGGGGGCAAATAATTCACCCCTCCACTTT.

The rearrangement links TRBV7-9 to TRBJ2-5; 8 bases are shared with TRBD1. The J segment lost 4 bases and the V segment lost 5 bases, leaving 18 bases of the junction unmatched. Germline CDR1 and CDR2: SEHNR and FQNEAQ (reference sequence). CDR3 length: 18 amino acids. The CDR3 protein is CASSTDRGQEKIGETQYF. In DNA, the CDR3 is TGTGCCAGCAGCACCGACAGGGGACAAGAAAAAATTGGAGAGACCCAGTACTTC.

DNA of the CDR3: TGTGCCAGCAGCTTGTTCCTGTCTCCGGGAATTGAAGCTTTCTTT. Its protein is CASSLFLSPGIEAFF. V is TRBV5-6 and J is TRBJ1-1; no clear D gene. Germline assignment: CDR1 SGHDT and CDR2 YYEEEE. The CDR3 spans 15 residues. The V and J ends lost 1 base and 7 bases respectively, with 17 bases between them.

This sequence joins TRBV4-1 and TRBJ2-3; 8 nucleotides agree with TRBD2. The germline gives CDR1 MGHRA, CDR2 YSYEKL. The CDR3 is made up of 17 amino acids. V gave up 4 bases and J gave up 2 bases; unmatched junction bases: 11. CDR3 in amino acids: CASSRSGTGRFTDTQYF. The CDR3 nucleotides are TGCGCCAGCAGCCGTAGCGGGACCGGAAGGTTCACAGATACGCAGTATTTT.

This rearrangement joins TRBV10-3 to TRBJ2-7; D is ambiguous. Germline CDR1 and CDR2: ENHRY and SYGVKD. The CDR3 loop spans 13 amino acids. The ends were cut back, 8 bases at V and 0 bases at J, with 11 bases in the middle. The CDR3 nucleotides read TGTGCCATCGAGGACGGTAACTCCTACGAGCAGTACTTC. It is translated as CAIEDGNSYEQYF.

This chain connects TRBV7-9 to TRBJ2-2; D perhaps matches TRBD1 (6 bases). The V and J ends lost 5 bases and 4 bases respectively, with 14 bases between them. Per germline, CDR1 SEHNR and CDR2 FQNEAQ (reference sequence). The CDR3 loop spans 15 amino acids. As DNA, the CDR3 is TGTGCCAGCAGCCCACGACAGGCCTCCACCGGGGAGCTGTTTTTT. Amino acid sequence: CASSPRQASTGELFF.

The gene calls are TRBV29-1 and TRBJ2-1; D not certain. Per the germline V gene, CDR1 is SQVTM and CDR2 is ANQGSEA. The CDR3 extends over 11 amino acids. V was clipped by 7 bases and J by 4 bases, with 8 bases between them. CDR3 residues: CSAHYYNEQFF. The CDR3 DNA follows: TGCAGCGCCCATTATTACAATGAGCAGTTCTTC.

This clone was seen just once. The chain carries TRBV2 and TRBJ1-1; 7 nucleotides match TRBD1. This CDR3 is built from 17 residues. The junction had 18 bases not matched to a gene; V was cut back by 6 bases and J by 5 bases. Germline CDR1 SNHLY, CDR2 FYNNEI. The CDR3 reads CASSVDRVGNVMTEAFF. The DNA for the CDR3 is TGTGCCAGCAGCGTAGACAGGGTGGGAAACGTCATGACTGAAGCTTTCTTT.

The chain is built from TRBV5-4 and TRBJ2-7; TRBD2 aligns across 8 bases. J lost 1 base, V lost 7 bases, and 13 bases had no gene match. Per germline, CDR1 SGHNT and CDR2 YYREEE (reference sequence). CDR3 size: 16 residues. This chain's CDR3 is CASVGRGLIWSYEQYF. DNA of the CDR3: TGTGCCAGCGTCGGGAGGGGACTAATCTGGTCCTACGAGCAGTACTTC.

The table lists this clone with a count of one. The chain has TRBV6-2 or TRBV6-3 and TRBJ2-2, with no clear D. Trimming cost V 6 bases and J 8 bases, with 16 bases left between them. CDR1 and CDR2 (germline): MNHEY, SVGEGT. This CDR3 comprises 14 residues. The CDR3 nucleotides are TGTGCCAGCAGCTCCTATAGGGCGCCGGGGGAGCTGTTTTTT. Amino acid sequence: CASSSYRAPGELFF.

This sequence joins TRBV5-6 and TRBJ1-4, with 11 positions matching TRBD1. This CDR3 spans 15 amino acids. The germline V gene has CDR1 SGHDT and CDR2 YYEEEE. Germline trimming cut 4 bases from V and 8 bases from J; bases unmatched to any gene: 7. The CDR3 is CASSRRGQGVEKLFF. The CDR3 bases are TGTGCCAGCAGCAGACGGGGACAGGGGGTGGAAAAACTGTTTTTT.

The chain uses TRBV27 and TRBJ1-6, with D perhaps TRBD1 (5 bases). Between the trimmed V and J ends, which lost 7 bases and 0 bases, there was a span of 22 bases. Per germline, CDR1 MNHEY and CDR2 SMNVEV (reference sequence). The length of the CDR3 is 19 residues. DNA of the CDR3: TGTGCCAGCAAGAGGCAGGGAGTGATTACCAGCTCCTATAATTCACCCCTCCACTTT. Translated: CASKRQGVITSSYNSPLHF.

The chain joins TRBV19 to TRBJ1-4, with D possibly matching TRBD1 (5 bases). Germline V lookup: CDR1 LNHDA, CDR2 SQIVND (reference sequence). V gave up 4 bases and J gave up 5 bases, with 5 bases separating them. CDR3 size: 12 residues. This CDR3 reads CASSRQNEKLFF. CDR3 nucleotide sequence: TGTGCCAGTAGTAGACAGAATGAAAAACTGTTTTTT.

This chain's CDR3 is CAWSKGSGNTIYF. CDR3 nucleotide sequence: TGTGCCTGGAGTAAGGGTTCTGGAAACACCATATATTTT. V usage is TRBV30 and J usage is TRBJ1-3; D is uncertain. V was trimmed by 2 bases and J by 1 base, leaving 6 bases between them. CDR3 length equals 13 residues. Germline V CDR1 and CDR2: GTSNPN, SVGIG (reference sequence).

The chain combines TRBV18 with TRBJ1-1; no definite D call. The V end was cut by 2 bases, the J end by 3 bases, with 7 bases between. The CDR3 spans 13 residues. Germline values: CDR1 KGHSH, CDR2 LQKENI. CDR3 bases: TGTGCCAGCTCACCAAATAAGGACACTGAAGCTTTCTTT. Encoded protein: CASSPNKDTEAFF.

The chain combines TRBV19 with TRBJ1-3; the match to TRBD1 covers 7 bases. The germline V gene has CDR1 LNHDA and CDR2 SQIVND (reference sequence). Trimming took 5 bases from V and 2 from J; bases not matched to a gene: 3. This CDR3 region has 14 residues. The CDR3 region is CASSLQGTGNTIYF. In DNA, the CDR3 is TGTGCCAGTAGTCTACAGGGGACTGGAAACACCATATATTTT.

V usage is TRBV2 and J usage is TRBJ1-5; the D gene is possibly TRBD1 (5 bases). This CDR3 spans 14 amino acids. Germline V gene lookup returns CDR1 SNHLY and CDR2 FYNNEI. V lost 8 bases, J lost 4 bases, and 15 bases lay in between. DNA for the CDR3: TGTGCCAGCCGGAGCCCGGGACTTAATCAGCCCCAGCATTTT. Its translation: CASRSPGLNQPQHF.

The rearrangement links TRBV10-3 to TRBJ2-5; D remains unclear. The CDR3 loop spans 11 amino acids. Germline V gene sequence: CDR1 ENHRY, CDR2 SYGVKD. Trimming shortened V by 8 bases and J by 10 bases, and 14 bases separated the two germline ends. CDR3 region: CAIGVVGIQYF. The CDR3 DNA sequence: TGTGCCATCGGGGTGGTGGGTATCCAGTACTTC.

The chain recombines TRBV6-6 with TRBJ2-7; possibly TRBD1 or TRBD2 for D (5 bases each). This CDR3 comprises 13 residues. Trimming took off 8 bases at V and 5 bases at J, with 16 bases between the two ends. CDR1 and CDR2 (germline): MNHNY, SVGAGI (reference sequence). CDR3 loop: CASSGPYPHEQYF. The CDR3 nucleotides are TGTGCCAGCTCGGGACCTTACCCCCACGAGCAGTACTTC.

This clone showed up just once. The J gene is TRBJ2-6, the V gene TRBV27; TRBD1 matches 8 bases. The CDR3 is 16 residues long. Germline V gene sequence: CDR1 MNHEY, CDR2 SMNVEV (reference sequence). The trim removed 9 bases at V and 5 bases at J, leaving 12 bases unmatched. Written as DNA, the CDR3 is TGTGCCAGTCCGTTGGGACAGGAGAGGTGGGCCAACGTCCTGACTTTC. Translated, it gives CASPLGQERWANVLTF.

This chain joins TRBV12-3 or TRBV12-4 and TRBJ1-4; D unresolved. The CDR3 covers 11 residues. Trimming shortened V by 3 bases and J by 4 bases, and 0 bases separated the two germline ends. CDR3: CASSFNEKLFF. CDR3 DNA: TGTGCCAGCAGTTTTAATGAAAAACTGTTTTTT.

This rearrangement joins TRBV30 to TRBJ1-1, with 7 bases fitting TRBD1. The CDR3 spans 14 residues. V lost 3 bases, J lost 5 bases, and 9 bases stayed unmatched. The V gene's germline CDR1 is GTSNPN and CDR2 SVGIG (reference sequence). In nucleotides, the CDR3 is TGTGCCTGGAGGACCAACAGGGGAACGACTGAAGCTTTCTTT. Translated: CAWRTNRGTTEAFF.

This sequence joins TRBV7-9 and TRBJ1-1; the D is unclear. Germline assignment: CDR1 SEHNR and CDR2 FQNEAQ (reference sequence). Trimming removed 5 bases from V and 1 base from J, with 17 bases in between. The CDR3 length is 16 residues. The CDR3 DNA sequence: TGTGCCAGCAGCCCTGTAGGGTCCGCCCCGAACACTGAAGCTTTCTTT. It specifies CASSPVGSAPNTEAFF.

The chain combines TRBV6-5 with TRBJ1-1, with D possibly TRBD1 on 5 matching bases. V was clipped by 9 bases and J by 3 bases, with 11 bases between them. CDR3 length: 12 amino acids. Germline-derived CDR1 and CDR2 are MNHEY and SVGAGI. CDR3 in amino acids: CASRGMHTEAFF. The CDR3 DNA reads TGTGCCAGTAGGGGCATGCACACTGAAGCTTTCTTT.

V and J are TRBV7-2 and TRBJ1-5; the match to TRBD1 covers 7 bases. The CDR3 extends over 13 amino acids. CDR1 SGHTA and CDR2 FQGNSA come from the germline V gene. V trimming: 2 bases; J trimming: 7 bases; junction bases outside the gene matches: 2. CDR3 loop: CASSLTDRQPQHF. Written as DNA, the CDR3 is TGTGCCAGCAGCTTAACGGACAGGCAGCCCCAGCATTTT.

J is TRBJ2-6 and V is TRBV24-1; D remains unclear. Per germline, CDR1 KGHDR and CDR2 SFDVKD. The CDR3 length is 17 residues. V shed 4 bases and J shed 3 bases, with 15 bases lying between them. The CDR3 here is CATSDPRLGGGANVLTF. CDR3 in DNA: TGTGCCACCAGTGACCCCAGGCTGGGTGGTGGGGCCAACGTCCTGACTTTC.

In its sample, this clone was seen a few times. J is TRBJ2-6 and V is TRBV15, with D unresolved. CDR3 size: 15 residues. V gave up 0 bases and J gave up 4 bases, with 7 bases separating them. Looked up from germline, CDR1 is LNHNV and CDR2 is YYDKDF (reference sequence). The chain's CDR3 is CATSRESSGANVLTF. The CDR3 DNA is TGTGCCACCAGCAGAGAATCTTCAGGGGCCAACGTCCTGACTTTC.

The chain uses TRBV19 and TRBJ1-3; no reliable D call. This CDR3 has 15 residues. CDR1 and CDR2 (germline): LNHDA, SQIVND (reference sequence). Trimming took off 6 bases at V and 0 bases at J, with 12 bases between the two ends. The CDR3 DNA reads as TGTGCCAGTAGCCCTCTTCTTGGCTCTGGAAACACCATATATTTT. Its translation is CASSPLLGSGNTIYF.